This T cell receptor (beta chain) was identified in a study of blood T cell repertoires in COVID-19. About the research overall: PBMCs, B-cell-depleted T cells, or T cells provided the cDNA or gDNA that made up the material.

The data were produced by immunoSEQ multiplex PCR, yet TCRdb's version contains in-frame clones alone and is incomplete. The sample yields some 190,000 clones, under 85% seen once. Between the trimmed V and J ends, which lost 7 bases and 0 bases, there was a span of 6 bases. This CDR3 has 12 residues. Sequencing used peripheral blood. The clonotype comes from an elderly woman with COVID-19, enrolled during active disease. The rearrangement joins TRBV12-3 or TRBV12-4 to TRBJ2-5; D call uncertain. CDR3 bases: TGTGCCAGCAACCGGTACCAAGAGACCCAGTACTTC. It translates to CASNRYQETQYF.